The present T cell receptor (beta chain) was sequenced within a study of blood T cell repertoires in COVID-19 (TCRdb year 2020). With regard to the full study: Collaborator samples came from the United States, Italy and Spain and covered acute and convalescent phases of COVID-19. Subjects who had been exposed to COVID-19, were actively infected with it, or had recovered from it provided the deeply sampled blood TCRbeta repertoires that made up the dataset. The prospective study material was composed of cDNA or gDNA derived from T cells, B-cell-depleted T cells, or PBMCs. Where HLA class I and class II types were available, the types were taken from metadata supplied by the sample provider, not from assay-based typing. The repertoires were released in a freely available public database intended as a resource for research on the immune response to SARS-CoV-2. Samples were obtained from the ongoing ImmuneRACE study (first 160 participants) and from some 1,300 subjects provided by 6 global collaborators. The sample metadata nearly always contained a de-identified subject ID, COVID-19 status, age in years and sex. The investigation overall reported the following: The amount of clinical and demographic metadata varied by source and participant and was provided uncurated.

One collaborating source in Seattle enrolled patients while the patients were actively infected and followed the patients over time throughout the course of disease. Collaborating institutions collected whole blood in K2EDTA tubes following their own protocols. Collaborator samples were shipped for TCRbeta analysis as frozen whole blood, isolated PBMCs, or DNA extracted from either sample type. Trimming takes 3 bases from V and 5 bases from J, and the germline ends sit 17 bases apart. CDR1 and CDR2 (MNHEY, SVGEGT) derive from the germline V gene. The CDR3 measures 15 amino acids from cysteine to phenylalanine. Only the CDR3 region is kept as DNA, spanning 45 bases read in frame from base 1. Worth noting for this clone: This receptor's antigen is unknown. No base qualities exist here, and no much larger clone lies one base off it.

The immunoSEQ Assay, a bias-controlled multiplex PCR, was used to amplify TCRbeta CDR3 regions from genomic DNA. In the source study's methods: The number of nucleated cells in each sample was estimated from the amplification of reference gene primers within the assay. To quantify the absolute abundance of each unique TCRbeta CDR3 rearrangement, sequence reads were collapsed and filtered. Productive Simpson clonality was computed per sample as the square root of Simpson's diversity index over productive rearrangements. TCRdb provides this immuneACCESS table in a form limited to in-frame rearrangements. Some clones are lacking; in checked studies, under half of them reflect an unresolved V gene, and why the rest are absent is not known. V, J and clone size are those of that table, while D and trimming were read from the DNA. The sample includes some 270,000 clones, with around 82% observed a single time. The ten largest account for 0.7% to 0.9% of the sample.

Sequenced sample: peripheral blood. The sequence links TRBV6-2 or TRBV6-3 to TRBJ2-7; TRBD1 is a possible D gene, resting on 7 matching bases. The sequence derives from a human donor with COVID-19, enrolled during active disease. The donor label of this sample is uncertain. DNA sequence: TGTGCCAGCAGTTATGGGGGGACAGCCTTTGACGAGCAGTACTTC. Its protein product is CASSYGGTAFDEQYF.